This is a list of T cell receptor beta chains from one sample in a study of T-cell reconstitution after alpha-beta-depleted transplantation in children. Using its own MiXCR run on the PCR reads, TCRdb lists one record per CDR3 protein. Among a few hundred thousand distinct CDR3 sequences listed, approximately 20% were seen once. Source: PBMCs from the stem cell graft donor, taken from the stem cell graft. These receptors were taken from a human donor who donated a stem cell graft to a child with acute myeloid leukemia. Both conserved end residues are trimmed from each CDR3. The size entry is marked missing in some rows and otherwise reads once, few, many or a size class.

v_call	clone_size	cdr3_length	cdr3_aa
TRBV11-2	NA	13	ASSLVVGAPYEQY
TRBV20-1	once	13	SARDPRRGAGELF
TRBV20-1	many	11	SASGLVTDTQY
TRBV29-1	many	12	SVEVSGGSVTQY
TRBV6-5	many	9	ASSWSGEQF
TRBV6-1	few	13	ASSDSRLITETQY
TRBV4-1	NA	13	ASSLKDRGQYEQY
TRBV29-1	NA	11	SVADRSNQPQH
TRBV20-1	NA	13	SARDPPGGYNEQF
TRBV4-3	NA	14	ASSLGTSGSQYEQY
TRBV20-1	many	14	SAQGLAGGETGELF
TRBV28	NA	14	ASSLRAPRYRNEQY
TRBV20-1	NA	15	SARERAGRGSQETQY
TRBV24-1	many	12	ATSDRDSYNEQF
TRBV12-3/TRBV12-4	many	10	ASSISNQPQH
TRBV7-8	NA	13	ASSTTSFSSYEQY
TRBV20-1	many	12	SAPTPGANEKLF
TRBV12-3/TRBV12-4	few	15	ASSLDLAVGGQETQY
TRBV5-1	few	12	ASSLVGIPHEQY
TRBV7-7	few	15	ASSLQVFGGNNNEQF
TRBV4-3	NA	13	ASSRVLAPTGELF
TRBV5-1	once	15	ASSLEAGLAGAGELF
TRBV20-1	few	17	SARVPGQGVSSGANVLT
TRBV29-1	many	11	SVDGQGNYGYT
TRBV4-3	NA	10	ASSQGGRGYT
TRBV20-1	many	14	SARDREKGNYNEQF
TRBV12-3/TRBV12-4	NA	11	ASSLAQGREQY